One sample yielded the 20 T cell receptor beta chains listed below, sequenced in a study of T cell repertoires in cytomegalovirus infection. TCRdb processed the reads anew with MiXCR; each CDR3 protein has one entry. The repertoire consists of 450,000 to 550,000 distinct CDR3 sequences, with about 15% occurring once and the leading ten covering roughly a quarter. The sample consisted of CD8+ T cells from PBMCs. Receptors were obtained from a human donor in good health (CMV status not recorded). Some clones in this sample may be carry-over from other donors' samples.

This clonotype was seen ten or more times. The J gene is TRBJ2-2, the V gene TRBV28; the D is unclear. The CDR3 runs 16 residues. V lost 4 bases to trimming and J lost 1 base, with 13 bases between them. CDR1 MDHEN and CDR2 SYDVKM come from the germline V gene. In DNA, the CDR3 is TGTGCCAGCAGTTCGGAATTCGTGCTGAACACCGGGGAGCTGTTTTTT. Its protein is CASSSEFVLNTGELFF.

Only a few counts were recorded for this clonotype. This rearrangement joins TRBV12-3 or TRBV12-4 to TRBJ1-1, with 9 bases aligning to TRBD1. V dropped 6 bases and J dropped 6; count of bases not matched to a gene: 2. The CDR3 has 12 residues. CDR3 protein: CASRTGGPEAFF. Written as DNA, the CDR3 is TGTGCCAGCAGAACAGGGGGCCCTGAAGCTTTCTTT.

The chain is built from TRBV28 and TRBJ2-3; D unresolved. Deletions cut 7 bases from V and 3 bases from J, with 20 bases between. The CDR3 consists of 16 residues. Looked up from germline, CDR1 is MDHEN and CDR2 is SYDVKM. The CDR3 reads CASTPRVHLRTDTQYF. CDR3 sequence (DNA): TGTGCCAGCACCCCGAGAGTCCACCTCAGAACAGATACGCAGTATTTT.

The rearrangement joins TRBV7-3 to TRBJ2-1; 9 bases map to TRBD1. Germline loops: CDR1 SGHTA, CDR2 FQGTGA. V gave up 6 bases and J gave up 8 bases; unmatched junction bases: 8. This CDR3 spans 14 amino acids. CDR3 protein: CASSPRTGDHEQFF. The CDR3 DNA reads as TGTGCCAGCAGTCCTCGGACAGGGGACCATGAGCAGTTCTTC.

The rearrangement links TRBV7-9 to TRBJ1-3; D remains unclear. Germline CDR1 is SEHNR and CDR2 is FQNEAQ (reference sequence). The CDR3 contains 16 residues. V was shortened by 1 base and J by 0 bases, with 10 bases between the two germline ends. CDR3 coding DNA: TGTGCCAGCAGCTTAGAGGCGGGCAGCTCTGGAAACACCATATATTTT. It specifies CASSLEAGSSGNTIYF.

With respect to this clonotype: Germline is not matched at one junction end, which may reflect a read error. This chain uses TRBV7-8 with TRBJ1-4, with D possibly being TRBD1 (5 bases). Germline lookup yields CDR1 SGHVS and CDR2 FQNEAQ. The CDR3 length is 14 residues. CDR3 nucleotides: TGTGCAAGCAGGGTGGGCCCATACGAGGAAAAACTGTTTTTT. Its translation: CASRVGPYEEKLFF.

This clonotype was recorded at least ten times. The gene calls are TRBV4-2 and TRBJ2-7, with 8 bases that match TRBD2. V was clipped by 9 bases and J by 0 bases; unmatched bases: 4. From germline, CDR1 is LGHNA and CDR2 YNFKEQ. There are 13 residues in the CDR3. The CDR3 reads CASGSGVSYEQYF. In DNA form, the CDR3 reads TGTGCCAGTGGTAGCGGGGTCTCCTACGAGCAGTACTTC.

The genes are TRBV11-2 and TRBJ1-2; a weak D match, TRBD1 (6 bases). Germline assignment: CDR1 SGHAT and CDR2 FQNNGV. V was cut by 7 bases and J by 6 bases, with 27 bases left in between. This CDR3 region has 17 residues. CDR3 in DNA: TGTGCCAGCACCCCTTGGAGGGGGGGACCCTGGGACGATGGCTACACCTTC. As protein: CASTPWRGGPWDDGYTF.

This clonotype was picked up many times. V usage is TRBV7-9 and J usage is TRBJ2-7; D might be TRBD2 (6 bases). Between the trimmed V and J ends, which lost 4 bases and 4 bases, there was a span of 17 bases. There are 15 residues in the CDR3. The V gene's germline CDR1 is SEHNR and CDR2 FQNEAQ (reference sequence). As DNA, the CDR3 is TGTGCCAGCAGCTCCCGGGACTTCCGACCTTACGAGCAGTACTTC. It codes for CASSSRDFRPYEQYF.

This clonotype appeared many times. V is TRBV12-3 or TRBV12-4 and J is TRBJ2-3; D not resolved. V lost 10 bases, J lost 1 base, and 12 bases lay in between. The CDR3 contains 13 residues. The CDR3 spells CAISTAGTDTQYF. CDR3 nucleotides: TGTGCCATTTCAACAGCAGGCACAGATACGCAGTATTTT.

This clonotype has a count of ten or more. This chain joins TRBV4-1 and TRBJ1-1, with D uncertain. In germline, CDR1 is MGHRA, CDR2 YSYEKL. Between the trimmed V and J ends, which lost 1 base and 4 bases, there was a span of 10 bases. The CDR3 spans 14 residues. The CDR3, as DNA: TGCGCCAGCAGCCAAGGGCCCATGGGCACTGAAGCTTTCTTT. Protein product: CASSQGPMGTEAFF.

V usage is TRBV27 and J usage is TRBJ2-2; TRBD1 matches 9 bases. Germline CDR1 is MNHEY and CDR2 is SMNVEV (reference sequence). The CDR3 length is 16 residues. Unmatched junction bases numbered 3, after V lost 3 bases and J lost 1 base. This CDR3 is CASSFRQGGNTGELFF. In nucleotides, the CDR3 is TGTGCCAGCAGTTTCCGACAGGGGGGGAACACCGGGGAGCTGTTTTTT.

Ten or more counts support this clonotype. The V and J genes are TRBV7-3 and TRBJ2-7, with 11 bases lining up with TRBD2. In germline, CDR1 is SGHTA, CDR2 FQGTGA. The CDR3 contains 16 residues. V was clipped by 5 bases and J by 5 bases; unmatched bases: 11. This CDR3 reads CASSLSGGAIRDEQYF. The CDR3 DNA is TGTGCCAGCAGCCTTAGCGGGGGGGCCATACGCGACGAGCAGTACTTC.

To note about this clonotype: This could be a read error, since a much larger clone is one nucleotide away. The CDR3 carries no conserved terminal phenylalanine or tryptophan, so it likely arises from a read error. The V and J genes are TRBV10-3 and TRBJ2-7; the D is unclear. With 6 bases removed from V and 3 bases from J, the gap between germline ends came to 12 bases. Germline loops: CDR1 ENHRY, CDR2 SYGVKD. The CDR3 sequence is 13 residues long. DNA of the CDR3: TGTGCCATCAGGGACCACACAAGCTACGAGCAGTACTTA. As protein: CAIRDHTSYEQYL.

This clonotype has more than one count but fewer than ten. The chain has TRBV5-4 and TRBJ2-7; tentatively, D is TRBD1 or TRBD2 (6 bases each). V lost 0 bases and J 6 bases, leaving 13 bases between the germline ends. CDR1 and CDR2 (germline): SGHNT, YYREEE (reference sequence). There are 14 residues in the CDR3. The CDR3 loop is CASSLGLGGREQYF. Written as DNA, the CDR3 is TGTGCCAGCAGCTTGGGACTAGGGGGTCGCGAGCAGTACTTC.

This clonotype has just a few counts. This chain connects TRBV6-6 to TRBJ2-1; 7 nucleotides agree with TRBD2. The CDR3 is made up of 14 amino acids. Germline V gene sequence: CDR1 MNHNY, CDR2 SVGAGI (reference sequence). J lost 6 bases, V lost 4 bases, and 6 bases had no gene match. The CDR3 nucleotides are TGTGCCAGCAGTTCCGGGCTAGCGGCCAATGAGCAGTTCTTC. Its protein product is CASSSGLAANEQFF.

This clonotype has a handful of counts. The chain recombines TRBV15 with TRBJ1-5; 8 positions match TRBD1. This CDR3 spans 16 amino acids. V gave up 5 bases and J gave up 0 bases; unmatched junction bases: 6. Germline V CDR1 and CDR2: LNHNV, YYDKDF (reference sequence). The CDR3 nucleotides read TGTGCCACCAGCTCGACAGGGGAAAGTAGCAATCAGCCCCAGCATTTT. It specifies CATSSTGESSNQPQHF.

This clonotype was seen repeatedly, ten times or more. The rearrangement joins TRBV29-1 to TRBJ2-1, with 10 bases aligning to TRBD2. The V gene's germline CDR1 is SQVTM and CDR2 ANQGSEA. This CDR3 is 15 amino acids long. V was pared by 4 bases and J by 6 bases, with 9 bases of the junction left unmatched. The CDR3 spells CSVVAASGRLNEQFF. Written as DNA, the CDR3 is TGCAGCGTTGTTGCGGCTAGCGGGAGACTCAATGAGCAGTTCTTC.

Notes on this clonotype: A much larger clone is a single base away; this may be a read error. This chain links TRBV12-3 or TRBV12-4 with TRBJ2-3; possibly TRBD2 for D (5 bases). This CDR3 comprises 14 residues. The CDR3 nucleotides read TGTGCCAGCACGGGGAGCGGTAGCACAGATACGCGGTATTTT. Amino acid sequence: CASTGSGSTDTRYF.

This clonotype has a count of ten or more. In DNA form, the CDR3 reads TGTGCCAGCAATTCCGGCGACAGGGGGGAGACCGGGGAGCTGTTTTTT. This translates into CASNSGDRGETGELFF. The chain recombines TRBV12-3 or TRBV12-4 with TRBJ2-2; 9 bases map to TRBD1. Unmatched junction bases numbered 11, after V lost 7 bases and J lost 5 bases. The CDR3 spans 16 residues.